This entry lists 20 T cell receptor beta chains sequenced from one sample in a study of shared clonotypes between healthy human individuals. TCRdb's copy holds only in-frame clones and misses some; the assay was immunoSEQ multiplex PCR. Of some 1,100,000 clones in the sample, approximately 80% were seen once. Sequencing input: memory CD4+ T cells from PBMCs. Specified subset: CD45RA-negative fraction. The receptors here all came from a man aged 18 to 30 in good health. Some clones in this sample may be carry-over from other donors' samples.

The gene calls are TRBV12-5 and TRBJ2-5; the D is unclear. The CDR3 has 15 amino acids. Per the germline V gene, CDR1 is LGHNT and CDR2 is FRNRAP. The V end was cut by 5 bases, the J end by 4 bases, with 17 bases between. The CDR3 DNA reads as TGTGCTAGTGGTCTCGGCGACGTCCCTGGAGAGACCCAGTACTTC. It encodes CASGLGDVPGETQYF. Supplemented by reference TRBV12-5 and TRBJ2-5, the full variable domain reads DARVTQTPRHKVTEMGQEVTMRCQPILGHNTVFWYRQTMMQGLELLAYFRNRAPLDDSGMPKDRFSAEMPDATLATLKIQPSEPRDSAVYFCASGLGDVPGETQYFGPGTRLLVL.

The rearrangement links TRBV28 to TRBJ2-7; 12 positions agree with TRBD2. V shed 4 bases, J shed 0 bases, and the junction held 13 bases outside the gene matches. There are 19 residues in the CDR3. Per the germline V gene, CDR1 is MDHEN and CDR2 is SYDVKM. The DNA for the CDR3 is TGTGCCAGCAGTTCAGTTGATCCGGGACTAGCGGGCGTCTCCTACGAGCAGTACTTC. The encoded protein is CASSSVDPGLAGVSYEQYF. The entire variable domain, with the rest obtained from reference TRBV28 and TRBJ2-7, is as follows: DVKVTQSSRYLVKRTGEKVFLECVQDMDHENMFWYRQDPGLGLRLIYFSYDVKMKEKGDIPEGYSVSREKKERFSLILESASTNQTSMYLCASSSVDPGLAGVSYEQYFGPGTRLTVT.

The chain employs TRBV7-8 and TRBJ2-7; 14 positions agree with TRBD2. CDR1 is SGHVS, CDR2 FQNEAQ, per germline. This CDR3 is built from 18 residues. V trimming: 5 bases; J trimming: 5 bases; junction bases outside the gene matches: 14. CDR3 loop: CASSNSGTSGRTGHEQYF. CDR3 DNA sequence: TGTGCCAGCAGCAACTCCGGGACTAGCGGGAGAACGGGTCACGAGCAGTACTTC. Using reference TRBV7-8 and TRBJ2-7 for the parts outside the CDR3, the full variable domain is GAGVSQSPRYKVAKRGQDVALRCDPISGHVSLFWYQQALGQGPEFLTYFQNEAQLDKSGLPSDRFFAERPEGSVSTLKIQRTQQEDSAVYLCASSNSGTSGRTGHEQYFGPGTRLTVT.

J is TRBJ1-2 and V is TRBV18; no clear D gene. The CDR3 extends over 13 amino acids. V gave up 3 bases and J gave up 6 bases, with 11 bases separating them. The germline V gene encodes CDR1 KGHSH and CDR2 LQKENI. The CDR3 DNA reads TGTGCCAGCTCACCCCGAGGTGGGGATGGCTACACCTTC. It encodes CASSPRGGDGYTF.

J is TRBJ2-7 and V is TRBV6-1; 7 positions agree with TRBD1. The CDR3 is 15 amino acids. V lost 5 bases to trimming and J lost 5 bases; unmatched junction nucleotides: 12. Looked up from germline, CDR1 is MNHNS and CDR2 is SASEGT. CDR3 region: CASSRDRSLLNEQYF. CDR3 DNA sequence: TGTGCCAGCAGTCGGGACAGATCCCTTCTGAACGAGCAGTACTTC.

This clone has at least ten counts. The chain combines TRBV25-1 with TRBJ1-2; 8 bases map to TRBD1. Germline lookup yields CDR1 MGHDK and CDR2 SYGVNS. With V trimmed by 4 bases and J by 6 bases, 10 bases remained unmatched. The length of the CDR3 is 15 residues. The DNA for the CDR3 is TGTGCCAGCAGTGCCCCAAGGACAGGGCAAGATGGCTACACCTTC. It is translated as CASSAPRTGQDGYTF.

There are many counts of this clone. The chain joins TRBV4-1 to TRBJ2-4; TRBD1 is a possible D gene (5 bases). V gave up 0 bases and J gave up 0 bases, with 15 bases separating them. Germline assignment: CDR1 MGHRA and CDR2 YSYEKL. The CDR3 extends over 18 amino acids. CDR3 DNA sequence: TGCGCCAGCAGCCAAGAATTGGTCCTGGGGCGAGCCAAAAACATTCAGTACTTC. Amino acids: CASSQELVLGRAKNIQYF.

This chain links TRBV28 with TRBJ2-1, with TRBD2 matching 7 bases. The germline V gene encodes CDR1 MDHEN and CDR2 SYDVKM. After removal of 7 bases from V and 7 bases from J, the junction contained 10 bases not matched to a gene. There are 14 residues in the CDR3. Here the CDR3 DNA reads TGTGCCAGCAACGGGGGGATCGGCCATAATGAGCAGTTCTTC. Its protein product is CASNGGIGHNEQFF.

The chain employs TRBV28 and TRBJ2-7, with 9 nucleotides matching TRBD1. CDR1 is MDHEN, CDR2 SYDVKM, per germline. The CDR3 consists of 14 residues. J was trimmed by 4 bases and V by 7 bases; bases with no gene match: 8. The CDR3 here is CASITGTGTYEQYF. DNA for the CDR3: TGTGCCAGCATCACCGGGACAGGGACATACGAGCAGTACTTC.

This chain links TRBV2 with TRBJ2-1; 12 bases match TRBD2. J was trimmed by 5 bases and V by 7 bases; bases with no gene match: 6. This CDR3 region has 15 residues. Germline CDR1 and CDR2: SNHLY and FYNNEI. The DNA for the CDR3 is TGTGCCAGCATCCCGACTAGCGGGAGAAACAATGAGCAGTTCTTC. Encoded protein: CASIPTSGRNNEQFF.

V and J are TRBV9 and TRBJ2-6; D ambiguous. The CDR3 consists of 16 residues. Germline CDR1 SGDLS, CDR2 YYNGEE. Deletions cut 0 bases from V and 0 bases from J, with 7 bases between. The CDR3 bases are TGTGCCAGCAGCGTAGGAGTCAACTCTGGGGCCAACGTCCTGACTTTC. It specifies CASSVGVNSGANVLTF. Drawing the rest from reference TRBV9 and TRBJ2-6, the complete variable domain is DSGVTQTPKHLITATGQRVTLRCSPRSGDLSVYWYQQSLDQGLQFLIQYYNGEERAKGNILERFSAQQFPDLHSELNLSSLELGDSALYFCASSVGVNSGANVLTFGAGSRLTVL.

The rearrangement uses TRBV6-4 and TRBJ2-5, with D maybe TRBD1 (6 bases). Germline CDR1 and CDR2: MRHNA and SNTAGT. The CDR3 length is 16 residues. Trimming removed 4 bases at V and 1 base at J, with 16 bases between. In DNA, the CDR3 is TGTGCCAGCAGTGGCCCTGGGGGCGGGTGCCAAGAGACCCAGTACTTC. Translating it yields CASSGPGGGCQETQYF.

CDR3 sequence reads: CASSLRTGVEAFF. The CDR3 DNA sequence: TGTGCCAGCAGTCTAAGGACGGGGGTTGAAGCTTTCTTT. The chain uses TRBV28 and TRBJ1-1, with D maybe TRBD1 (5 bases). V lost 5 bases to trimming and J lost 7 bases, with 14 bases between them. There are 13 residues in the CDR3. Germline CDR1 is MDHEN and CDR2 is SYDVKM. The full variable domain, completed using reference TRBV28 and TRBJ1-1, is DVKVTQSSRYLVKRTGEKVFLECVQDMDHENMFWYRQDPGLGLRLIYFSYDVKMKEKGDIPEGYSVSREKKERFSLILESASTNQTSMYLCASSLRTGVEAFFGQGTRLTVV.

This chain uses TRBV7-7 with TRBJ2-3, with TRBD2 matching over 7 bases. V shed 2 bases and J 4 bases; nucleotides not matched to a gene: 6. This CDR3 is built from 15 residues. The germline V gene encodes CDR1 SSHAT and CDR2 FNYEAQ (reference sequence). In nucleotides, the CDR3 is TGTGCCAGCAGCTTATCTATCACTAGCGCAGATACGCAGTATTTT. Amino acids: CASSLSITSADTQYF.

This clone has more than one count but fewer than ten. The gene calls are TRBV5-4 and TRBJ1-1; D is uncertain. CDR1 is SGHNT, CDR2 YYREEE, per germline (reference sequence). Trimming removed 1 base at V and 3 bases at J, with 19 bases between. CDR3 size: 17 residues. The chain's CDR3 is CASSLPSDTEAHTEAFF. CDR3 sequence (DNA): TGTGCCAGCAGCTTGCCTTCTGACACGGAGGCGCACACTGAAGCTTTCTTT. The full variable domain, its missing parts supplied by reference TRBV5-4 and TRBJ1-1, is ETGVTQSPTHLIKTRGQQVTLRCSSQSGHNTVSWYQQALGQGPQFIFQYYREEENGRGNFPPRFSGLQFPNYSSELNVNALELDDSALYLCASSLPSDTEAHTEAFFGQGTRLTVV.

The V gene is TRBV6-4, the J gene TRBJ2-3; D not resolved. V was shortened by 6 bases and J by 1 base, with 14 bases between the two germline ends. CDR3 length equals 15 residues. Germline assignment: CDR1 MRHNA and CDR2 SNTAGT. CDR3 in DNA: TGTGCCAGCAGCCCCGGCCGGGCGGGCACAGATACGCAGTATTTT. It codes for CASSPGRAGTDTQYF.

The CDR3 loop is CASSLGGGGPNEQFF. The CDR3 DNA is TGTGCCAGCAGCTTAGGGGGTGGGGGCCCCAATGAGCAGTTCTTC. This rearrangement joins TRBV11-3 to TRBJ2-1; weak D call: TRBD1 (6 bases). The CDR3 covers 15 residues. Between the trimmed V and J ends, which lost 1 base and 6 bases, there was a span of 13 bases. Germline CDR1 SGHNT, CDR2 YENEEA. Drawing the rest from reference TRBV11-3 and TRBJ2-1, the complete variable domain is EAGVVQSPRYKIIEKKQPVAFWCNPISGHNTLYWYLQNLGQGPELLIRYENEEAVDDSQLPKDRFSAERLKGVDSTLKIQPAELGDSAVYLCASSLGGGGPNEQFFGPGTRLTVL.

The sample holds a few counts of this clone. In the same sample, other DNA sequences code for this CDR3. V usage is TRBV10-1 and J usage is TRBJ1-2; possible D gene TRBD1, 5 bases. Germline CDR1 reads WNHNN; CDR2 reads SYGVQD (reference sequence). Trimming cost V 6 bases and J 2 bases, with 10 bases left between them. The CDR3 totals 13 residues. CDR3 DNA: TGCGCCAGCAGCGACAGCTCGAACTATGGCTACACCTTC. Its translation: CASSDSSNYGYTF.

V usage is TRBV7-8 and J usage is TRBJ2-7, with no clear D. The CDR3 length is 16 residues. Germline CDR1 reads SGHVS; CDR2 reads FQNEAQ. V shed 6 bases and J shed 0 bases, with 18 bases lying between them. In DNA, the CDR3 is TGTGCCAGCAGTCAAAAGGACGGATCCAGCTCCTACGAGCAGTACTTC. It codes for CASSQKDGSSSYEQYF.

The rearrangement links TRBV6-5 to TRBJ2-4; D ambiguous. Per the germline V gene, CDR1 is MNHEY and CDR2 is SVGAGI. This CDR3 region has 15 residues. The germline V and J ends were trimmed by 6 bases and 2 bases, with 14 bases remaining between them. The CDR3 sequence is CASSPSGGPKNIQYF. The CDR3 nucleotides read TGTGCCAGCAGCCCATCAGGTGGGCCCAAAAACATTCAGTACTTC.